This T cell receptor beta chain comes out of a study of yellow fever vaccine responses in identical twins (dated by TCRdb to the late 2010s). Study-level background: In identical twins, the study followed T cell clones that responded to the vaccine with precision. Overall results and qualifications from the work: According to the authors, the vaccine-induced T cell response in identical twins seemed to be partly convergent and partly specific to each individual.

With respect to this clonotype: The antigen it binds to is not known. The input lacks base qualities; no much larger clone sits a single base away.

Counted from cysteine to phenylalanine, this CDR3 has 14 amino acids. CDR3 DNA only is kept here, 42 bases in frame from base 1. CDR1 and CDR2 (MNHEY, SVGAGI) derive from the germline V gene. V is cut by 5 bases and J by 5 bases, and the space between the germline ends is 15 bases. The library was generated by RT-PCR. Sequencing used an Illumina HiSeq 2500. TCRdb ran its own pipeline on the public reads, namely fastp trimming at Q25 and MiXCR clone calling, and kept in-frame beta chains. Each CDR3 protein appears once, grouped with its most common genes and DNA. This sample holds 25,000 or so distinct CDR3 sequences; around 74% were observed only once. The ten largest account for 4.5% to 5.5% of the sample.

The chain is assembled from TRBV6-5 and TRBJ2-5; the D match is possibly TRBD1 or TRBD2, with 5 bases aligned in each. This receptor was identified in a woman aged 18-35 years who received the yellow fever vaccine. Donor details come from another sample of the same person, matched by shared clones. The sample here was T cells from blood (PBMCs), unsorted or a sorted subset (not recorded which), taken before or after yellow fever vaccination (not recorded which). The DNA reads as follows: TGTGCCAGCAGTAACCGGGGCCCCGAGGAGACCCAGTACTTC. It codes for CASSNRGPEETQYF.